One and the same sample provided the 4 T cell receptor beta chains below, sequenced in a study of T-cell reconstitution after alpha-beta-depleted transplantation in children. The TCRbeta library was prepared with unique molecular identifiers. TCRdb called the PCR reads again in MiXCR, with one record for every CDR3 protein. The sample records 120,000 or so distinct CDR3 sequences, around a tenth being singletons. This material consisted of PBMCs from the stem cell graft donor, taken from the stem cell graft. These TCRs come from a human donor who donated a stem cell graft to a child with acute lymphoblastic leukemia.

There are many counts of this clonotype. The chain uses TRBV7-2 and TRBJ1-5, with a possible D match to TRBD1 (6 bases). Germline lookup yields CDR1 SGHTA and CDR2 FQGNSA. The CDR3 is made up of 15 amino acids. The ends were cut back, 5 bases at V and 0 bases at J, with 11 bases in the middle. This CDR3 is CASSDGQPSNQPQHF. The CDR3 coding sequence is TGTGCCAGCAGCGACGGACAGCCTAGCAATCAGCCCCAGCATTTT.

This clonotype was recorded at least ten times. The CDR3 loop reads CASSSRDRPVGELFF. In DNA form, the CDR3 reads TGCGCCAGCAGCTCCCGGGACAGGCCGGTCGGGGAGCTGTTTTTT. This chain joins TRBV5-1 and TRBJ2-2; 8 bases match TRBD1. The CDR3 is made up of 15 amino acids. From germline, CDR1 is SGHRS and CDR2 YFSETQ. Trimming at V came to 3 bases and at J to 7 bases, leaving 8 bases not matched to a gene.

This clonotype was seen many times. The gene calls are TRBV28 and TRBJ2-5; the D gene could be TRBD1 or TRBD2 (6 bases each). V lost 6 bases, J lost 1 base, and 12 bases lay in between. The CDR3 contains 14 residues. Germline V gene sequence: CDR1 MDHEN, CDR2 SYDVKM. The CDR3 DNA follows: TGTGCCAGCAGCCCAACGGGGGCCCAAGAGACCCAGTACTTC. Its protein is CASSPTGAQETQYF.

At least ten counts were recorded for this clonotype. The V call is TRBV7-2, the J call TRBJ2-2; 13 nucleotides align to TRBD2. J gave up 5 bases and V 6 bases, and 6 bases lay outside the gene matches. CDR1 is SGHTA, CDR2 FQGNSA, per germline. The CDR3 is 16 amino acids. In DNA form, the CDR3 reads TGTGCCAGCAGGCCTACTAGCGGGGGGGCTACCGGGGAGCTGTTTTTT. Protein product: CASRPTSGGATGELFF. Drawing the rest from reference TRBV7-2 and TRBJ2-2, the complete variable domain is GAGVSQSPSNKVTEKGKDVELRCDPISGHTALYWYRQSLGQGLEFLIYFQGNSAPDKSGLPSDRFSAERTGGSVSTLTIQRTQQEDSAVYLCASRPTSGGATGELFFGEGSRLTVL.